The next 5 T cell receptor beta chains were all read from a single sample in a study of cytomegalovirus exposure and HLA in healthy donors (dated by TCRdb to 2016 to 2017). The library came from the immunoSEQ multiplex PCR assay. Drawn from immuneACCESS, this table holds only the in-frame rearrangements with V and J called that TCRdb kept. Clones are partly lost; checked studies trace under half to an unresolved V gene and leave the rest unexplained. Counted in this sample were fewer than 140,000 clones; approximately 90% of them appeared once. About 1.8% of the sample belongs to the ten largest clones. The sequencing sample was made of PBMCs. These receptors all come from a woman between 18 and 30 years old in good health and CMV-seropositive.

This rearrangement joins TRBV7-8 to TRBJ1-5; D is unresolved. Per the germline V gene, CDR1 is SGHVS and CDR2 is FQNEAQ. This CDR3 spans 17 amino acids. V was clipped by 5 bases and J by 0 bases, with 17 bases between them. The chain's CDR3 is CASSALNRVYSNQPQHF. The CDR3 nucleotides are TGTGCCAGCAGCGCCCTCAATCGGGTGTATAGCAATCAGCCCCAGCATTTT.

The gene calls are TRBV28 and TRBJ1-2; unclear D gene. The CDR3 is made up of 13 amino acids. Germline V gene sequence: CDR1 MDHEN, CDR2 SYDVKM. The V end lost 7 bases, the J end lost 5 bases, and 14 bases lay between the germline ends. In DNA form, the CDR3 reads TGTGCCAGCACTTTCGGGGTTAGGTATGGCTACACCTTC. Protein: CASTFGVRYGYTF.

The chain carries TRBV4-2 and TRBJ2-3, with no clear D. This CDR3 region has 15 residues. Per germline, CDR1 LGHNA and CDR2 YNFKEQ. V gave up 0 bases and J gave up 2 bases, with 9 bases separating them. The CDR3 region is CASSQEAAFTDTQYF. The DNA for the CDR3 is TGTGCCAGCAGCCAAGAGGCGGCCTTCACAGATACGCAGTATTTT.

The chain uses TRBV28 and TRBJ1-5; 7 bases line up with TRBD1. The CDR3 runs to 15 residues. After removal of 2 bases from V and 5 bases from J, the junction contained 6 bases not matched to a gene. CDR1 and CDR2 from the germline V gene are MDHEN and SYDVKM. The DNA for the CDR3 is TGTGCCAGCAGTTTAGACAGGGAACGGGATCAGCCCCAGCATTTT. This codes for CASSLDRERDQPQHF.

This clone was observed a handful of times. This chain's CDR3 is CASSGHRGRGEQYV. CDR3 DNA sequence: TGTGCCAGCAGCGGACACAGGGGGCGCGGCGAGCAGTACGTC. The rearrangement links TRBV11-2 to TRBJ2-7, with 9 bases aligning to TRBD1. Germline V gene lookup returns CDR1 SGHAT and CDR2 FQNNGV. V dropped 5 bases and J dropped 6; count of bases not matched to a gene: 8. The CDR3 runs to 14 residues.